A single sample is the source of the 19 T cell receptor beta chains below, sequenced in a study of blood T cell repertoires in COVID-19. TCRdb's copy holds only in-frame clones and misses some; the assay was immunoSEQ multiplex PCR. The sample comprises roughly 70,000 clones, roughly 71% of which are singletons, and 15% rests with the top ten. Sequencing input: peripheral blood. The receptor set was obtained from a man aged 60 to 69 with COVID-19, enrolled during active disease.

For the CDR3, the DNA is TGTGCCAGCAGCCAAGATCGGGGATCTTATAATGAAAAACTGTTTTTT. Protein: CASSQDRGSYNEKLFF. The J gene is TRBJ1-4, the V gene TRBV14, with no clear D. The CDR3 contains 16 residues. V lost 0 bases and J lost 4, with 12 bases in between. CDR1 and CDR2 from the germline V gene are SGHDN and FVKESK. Based on the CDR3 plus reference TRBV14 and TRBJ1-4, the full variable domain is EAGVTQFPSHSVIEKGQTVTLRCDPISGHDNLYWYRRVMGKEIKFLLHFVKESKQDESGMPNNRFLAERTGGTYSTLKVQPAELEDSGVYFCASSQDRGSYNEKLFFGSGTQLSVL.

V and J are TRBV5-6 and TRBJ2-3; D is possibly TRBD1 (6 bases). The CDR3 is 16 residues long. Looked up from germline, CDR1 is SGHDT and CDR2 is YYEEEE. Deletions cut 5 bases from V and 1 base from J, with 17 bases between. CDR3 bases: TGTGCCAGCAGTTCGCGTGTGGGGGCACGCACAGATACGCAGTATTTT. Its protein product is CASSSRVGARTDTQYF.

The CDR3 DNA is TGTGCCAGCTCACCGGGACTAGCGGCTCTACGGGAGCAGTTCTTC. This translates into CASSPGLAALREQFF. The rearrangement links TRBV18 to TRBJ2-1; 11 nucleotides agree with TRBD2. The CDR3 is 15 amino acids. Germline V gene sequence: CDR1 KGHSH, CDR2 LQKENI. The V segment lost 3 bases and the J segment 10 bases; nucleotides outside the gene matches: 8.

J is TRBJ1-1 and V is TRBV12-1; the table's D call TRBD1 went unverified against the DNA. TRBV12-1 is deemed a pseudogene. This CDR3 contains 20 residues. CDR3 sequence (DNA): TGTGCCAGCAGCTCGCTGAAACGACAGGGGCTGAGGGTTATGAACACTGAAGCTTTCTTT. It codes for CASSSLKRQGLRVMNTEAFF.

V and J are TRBV15 and TRBJ2-5; D gene uncertain. Trimming stripped 1 base from V and 5 bases from J, with 11 bases between. CDR1 LNHNV and CDR2 YYDKDF come from the germline V gene (reference sequence). This CDR3 contains 14 residues. CDR3 coding DNA: TGTGCCACCAGCAGAGTACAGAGTTCGGAGACCCAGTACTTC. This translates into CATSRVQSSETQYF.

The chain couples TRBV19 to TRBJ1-3; D unresolved. This CDR3 is 17 amino acids long. The ends were cut back, 4 bases at V and 0 bases at J, with 16 bases in the middle. Germline values: CDR1 LNHDA, CDR2 SQIVND (reference sequence). CDR3 protein: CASSTTGRRLSGNTIYF. Here the CDR3 DNA reads TGTGCCAGTAGTACGACCGGGAGACGGCTCTCTGGAAACACCATATATTTT.

V usage is TRBV28 and J usage is TRBJ2-3; D remains unclear. The CDR3 loop spans 12 amino acids. Trimming shortened V by 5 bases and J by 0 bases, and 3 bases separated the two germline ends. Germline V gene data show CDR1 as MDHEN and CDR2 as SYDVKM. DNA for the CDR3: TGTGCCAGCAGTCCGAGCACAGATACGCAGTATTTT. As protein: CASSPSTDTQYF. The full variable domain, its missing parts supplied by reference TRBV28 and TRBJ2-3, is DVKVTQSSRYLVKRTGEKVFLECVQDMDHENMFWYRQDPGLGLRLIYFSYDVKMKEKGDIPEGYSVSREKKERFSLILESASTNQTSMYLCASSPSTDTQYFGPGTRLTVL.

The CDR3 loop is CASSLYIRGGVTYEQYF. DNA of the CDR3: TGTGCCAGCAGTTTATATATTAGGGGGGGGGTAACCTACGAGCAGTACTTC. V and J are TRBV28 and TRBJ2-7; the D gene is possibly TRBD2 (7 bases). Trimming removed 1 base at V and 2 bases at J, with 18 bases between. Germline V gene sequence: CDR1 MDHEN, CDR2 SYDVKM. The CDR3 spans 17 residues.

J is TRBJ2-5 and V is TRBV3-1 (or the pseudogene TRBV3-2); the D is unclear. The CDR3 covers 12 residues. Germline-derived CDR1 and CDR2 are LGHDT and YNNKEL (reference sequence). Trimming took off 4 bases at V and 3 bases at J, with 6 bases between the two ends. The CDR3: CASSRGEETQYF. The CDR3 region has the DNA TGTGCCAGCAGCCGCGGTGAAGAGACCCAGTACTTC.

This chain links TRBV5-1 with TRBJ2-5; 8 nucleotides line up with TRBD2. This CDR3 contains 16 residues. Germline CDR1 SGHRS, CDR2 YFSETQ. Trimming took 4 bases from V and 5 from J; bases not matched to a gene: 13. The CDR3 DNA reads TGCGCCAGCAGCCCTACCACCGGGGGGGCACTTGAGACCCAGTACTTC. Its translation is CASSPTTGGALETQYF.

The gene calls are TRBV19 and TRBJ1-2, with 8 bases that match TRBD1. The CDR3 loop spans 14 amino acids. Germline CDR1 reads LNHDA; CDR2 reads SQIVND (reference sequence). Losses at the gene ends were 3 bases for V and 0 bases for J; bases not matched to a gene: 0. This chain's CDR3 is CASSMDRANYGYTF. The CDR3 DNA follows: TGTGCCAGTAGTATGGACAGGGCTAACTATGGCTACACCTTC.

The chain uses TRBV29-1 and TRBJ1-2, with 7 positions matching TRBD1. Per germline, CDR1 SQVTM and CDR2 ANQGSEA. This CDR3 region has 12 residues. V lost 8 bases to trimming and J lost 7 bases; unmatched junction nucleotides: 10. The CDR3 DNA sequence: TGCAGCTGTGTGGAGGGGGCAGGTGGCTACACCTTC. Its protein is CSCVEGAGGYTF.

J is TRBJ2-1 and V is TRBV7-2; no firm D call. The CDR3 has 13 residues. Germline values: CDR1 SGHTA, CDR2 FQGNSA. Trimming took 1 base from V and 4 from J, leaving 5 bases between them. CDR3 sequence: CASSLDYYNEQFF. The DNA for the CDR3 is TGTGCCAGCAGCTTAGACTATTACAATGAGCAGTTCTTC.

The gene calls are TRBV29-1 and TRBJ2-1, with D perhaps matching TRBD2 (5 bases). This CDR3 is built from 12 residues. The germline V gene encodes CDR1 SQVTM and CDR2 ANQGSEA. V lost 4 bases and J 8 bases, leaving 12 bases between the germline ends. CDR3 nucleotides: TGCAGCGTTGTGGCCGGACTTCATGAGCAGTTCTTC. Translating it yields CSVVAGLHEQFF.

This chain joins TRBV25-1 and TRBJ1-4; 10 bases match TRBD1. The CDR3 has 16 residues. Per the germline V gene, CDR1 is MGHDK and CDR2 is SYGVNS. J was trimmed by 8 bases and V by 2 bases; bases with no gene match: 8. As DNA, the CDR3 is TGTGCCAGCAGTGAAAATAGGGGACAGGGGAGGGAAAAACTGTTTTTT. This encodes CASSENRGQGREKLFF.

CDR3 residues: CASSLGTGGMQYF. As DNA, the CDR3 is TGTGCCAGCAGCCTAGGGACAGGGGGCATGCAGTACTTC. The chain employs TRBV7-6 and TRBJ2-7, with TRBD1 matching 12 bases. CDR3 length: 13 residues. Germline-derived CDR1 and CDR2 are SGHVS and FNYEAQ. The junction had 5 bases not matched to a gene; V was cut back by 5 bases and J by 9 bases. The full variable domain, completed using reference TRBV7-6 and TRBJ2-7, is GAGVSQSPRYKVTKRGQDVALRCDPISGHVSLYWYRQALGQGPEFLTYFNYEAQQDKSGLPNDRFSAERPEGSISTLTIQRTEQRDSAMYRCASSLGTGGMQYFGPGTRLTVT.

V and J are TRBV29-1 and TRBJ2-1; 8 bases fit TRBD1. Per the germline V gene, CDR1 is SQVTM and CDR2 is ANQGSEA. V shed 3 bases and J 8 bases; nucleotides not matched to a gene: 6. This CDR3 contains 13 residues. The CDR3 loop reads CSVETGERYEQFF. Written as DNA, the CDR3 is TGCAGCGTTGAGACAGGGGAGCGGTATGAGCAGTTCTTC.

V gene TRBV29-1 combines with J gene TRBJ2-1; 11 bases map to TRBD2. This CDR3 is built from 14 residues. In germline, CDR1 is SQVTM, CDR2 ANQGSEA. Trimming took 7 bases from V and 12 from J; bases not matched to a gene: 14. The CDR3 here is CSAETILAGAAQFF. In DNA form, the CDR3 reads TGCAGCGCAGAGACGATACTAGCGGGAGCCGCGCAGTTCTTC.

The chain is built from TRBV11-2 and TRBJ2-3, with 7 bases lining up with TRBD2. From germline, CDR1 is SGHAT and CDR2 FQNNGV. The CDR3 covers 16 residues. J was trimmed by 2 bases and V by 3 bases; bases with no gene match: 8. CDR3 protein: CASSLGAGRATDTQYF. CDR3 DNA sequence: TGTGCCAGCAGCTTGGGAGCGGGAAGGGCCACAGATACGCAGTATTTT.